This is a list of T cell receptor beta chains from one sample in a study of blood T cells in healthy people across ages. TCRdb processed the 5' RACE reads anew with MiXCR; each CDR3 protein has one entry. This sample has approximately 1,000,000 distinct CDR3 sequences, with approximately 38% found just once. The sample was blood. The receptors stem from a man younger than 35 in good health. The CDR3 runs from the conserved cysteine through the conserved F or W. Size tells how often a clone was seen (once, few, many) or the class of an expanded clone, and some rows leave it out.

TRBJ1-1 | TRBV10-3 | - | CAISLDRYATEAFF
TRBJ2-1 | TRBV29-1 | few | CSVEGWQVNYNEQFF
TRBJ1-4 | TRBV27 | few | CASRPLGTTNEKLFF
TRBJ2-3 | TRBV10-3 | few | CAIGTHTSTDTQYF
TRBJ2-3 | TRBV6-1 | few | CASSPGRIFTDTQYF
TRBJ1-2 | TRBV12-3/TRBV12-4 | - | CASSSGGTGARSNYGYTF
TRBJ2-5 | TRBV7-2 | - | CASSLGKTKYQETQYF
TRBJ2-2 | TRBV4-1 | few | CASSQEGSGTGELFF
TRBJ1-6 | TRBV29-1 | few | CSVQTGSGSPLHF
TRBJ2-4 | TRBV3-1 | few | CASSHLGQAKNIQYF
TRBJ1-1 | TRBV2 | - | CASRGRSEAFF
TRBJ1-1 | TRBV7-2 | - | CASTAVGNTEAFF
TRBJ1-2 | TRBV4-3 | few | CASSQEMTAGYTF
TRBJ1-1 | TRBV9 | few | CASSAILTGREAFF
TRBJ2-1 | TRBV29-1 | - | CSVDKRGGLGVFF
TRBJ2-3 | TRBV10-3 | - | CAISDTGGRTDTQYF
TRBJ1-2 | TRBV4-3 | few | CASRQNLRDASYGYTF
TRBJ1-6 | TRBV7-9 | - | CASSATGTGNSPLHF
TRBJ1-5 | TRBV28 | - | CASSFLPSGSNQPQHF
- | TRBV3-1 | - | CASSQEGSLSREVKNIQYF
TRBJ1-2 | TRBV9 | few | CASGGQGSRHGYTF
TRBJ1-1 | TRBV6-5 | few | CASSSGLTGVTEAFF
TRBJ1-2 | TRBV20-1 | - | CSASVSSGQGSDYGYTF
TRBJ1-1 | TRBV16 | - | CASSQSGGTEAFF
TRBJ1-5 | TRBV4-2 | - | CASSQVLPDSNQPQHF
TRBJ2-1 | TRBV11-2 | few | CASSSPDDRLNEQFF
TRBJ1-2 | TRBV30 | few | CAWSVTEKANYGYTF